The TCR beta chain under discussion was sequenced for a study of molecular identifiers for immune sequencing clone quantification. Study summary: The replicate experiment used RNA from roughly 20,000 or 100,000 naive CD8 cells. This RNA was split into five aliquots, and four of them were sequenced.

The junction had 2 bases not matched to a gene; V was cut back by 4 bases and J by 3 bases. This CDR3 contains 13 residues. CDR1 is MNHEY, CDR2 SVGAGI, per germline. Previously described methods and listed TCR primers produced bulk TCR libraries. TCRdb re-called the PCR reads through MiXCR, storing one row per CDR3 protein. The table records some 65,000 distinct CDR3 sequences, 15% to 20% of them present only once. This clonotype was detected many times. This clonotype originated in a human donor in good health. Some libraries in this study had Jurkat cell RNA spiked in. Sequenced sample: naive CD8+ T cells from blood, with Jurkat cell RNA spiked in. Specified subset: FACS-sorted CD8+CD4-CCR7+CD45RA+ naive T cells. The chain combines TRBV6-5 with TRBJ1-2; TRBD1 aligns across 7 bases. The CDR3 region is CASSLTGDYGYTF. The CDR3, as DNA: TGTGCCAGCAGTTTAACAGGGGACTATGGCTACACCTTC.